Following are 32 T cell receptor beta chains from one sample sequenced in a study of PD-1 blockade in mismatch repair-deficient tumors. The repertoire was sequenced with immunoSEQ multiplex PCR; TCRdb's copy has only in-frame clones and lacks some. The repertoire holds 100,000 to 150,000 clones, with around 87% as singletons. The sample here was peripheral blood, taken 44 weeks after starting pembrolizumab. All receptors derive from an adult with mismatch repair-deficient cancer.

The count of this clone is one. V and J are TRBV4-1 and TRBJ1-1, with D hard to call. Germline values: CDR1 MGHRA, CDR2 YSYEKL. Deletions cut 0 bases from V and 8 bases from J, with 10 bases between. This CDR3 is 13 amino acids long. The CDR3 DNA sequence: TGCGCCAGCAGCCAAGAAGTGAACAGAGAAGCTTTCTTT. Translating it yields CASSQEVNREAFF.

The chain carries TRBV14 and TRBJ2-1; 7 bases fit TRBD2. This CDR3 has 15 amino acids. J lost 10 bases, V lost 0 bases, and 9 bases had no gene match. Per the germline V gene, CDR1 is SGHDN and CDR2 is FVKESK. CDR3: CASSQDGWLAEEQFF. In DNA form, the CDR3 reads TGTGCCAGCAGCCAAGATGGTTGGCTAGCGGAAGAGCAGTTCTTC.

The CDR3 DNA sequence: TGTGCCAGCAGTGAATGGCGGGAGGCTGCAGAGACCCAGTACTTC. Protein sequence: CASSEWREAAETQYF. J is TRBJ2-5 and V is TRBV2; 8 bases agree with TRBD2. CDR1 and CDR2 (germline): SNHLY, FYNNEI. V dropped 2 bases and J dropped 4; count of bases not matched to a gene: 6. This CDR3 has 15 residues.

The chain combines TRBV7-9 with TRBJ1-1; 8 bases fit TRBD1. Germline CDR1 reads SEHNR; CDR2 reads FQNEAQ (reference sequence). Losses at the gene ends were 5 bases for V and 5 bases for J; bases not matched to a gene: 16. The CDR3 runs 17 residues. CDR3: CASSQDSAGQGRTEAFF. The CDR3, as DNA: TGTGCCAGCAGCCAAGATTCTGCAGGACAGGGTCGGACTGAAGCTTTCTTT. Full variable domain (rest looked up from reference TRBV7-9 and TRBJ1-1): DTGVSQNPRHKITKRGQNVTFRCDPISEHNRLYWYRQTLGQGPEFLTYFQNEAQLEKSRLLSDRFSAERPKGSFSTLEIQRTEQGDSAMYLCASSQDSAGQGRTEAFFGQGTRLTVV.

The gene calls are TRBV11-2 and TRBJ1-1, with D hard to call. Germline V gene sequence: CDR1 SGHAT, CDR2 FQNNGV. The CDR3 is 15 residues long. V lost 5 bases and J lost 0, with 13 bases in between. The CDR3 loop is CASSRTGTMNTEAFF. CDR3 sequence (DNA): TGTGCCAGCAGCCGGACGGGAACTATGAACACTGAAGCTTTCTTT.

V usage is TRBV19 and J usage is TRBJ1-3, with unresolved D. V was clipped by 3 bases and J by 0 bases, with 9 bases between them. CDR3 length: 15 residues. Germline values: CDR1 LNHDA, CDR2 SQIVND (reference sequence). The CDR3 spells CASSISPGSGNTIYF. In DNA form, the CDR3 reads TGTGCCAGTAGTATTTCCCCGGGCTCTGGAAACACCATATATTTT.

The CDR3 sequence: CASSLRLPNTEAFF. The CDR3 DNA sequence: TGTGCCAGCAGCTTAAGGCTACCGAACACTGAAGCTTTCTTT. The rearrangement joins TRBV7-9 to TRBJ1-1, with D unresolved. Germline CDR1 reads SEHNR; CDR2 reads FQNEAQ (reference sequence). This CDR3 spans 14 amino acids. The V end was cut by 2 bases, the J end by 1 base, with 8 bases between.

This chain joins TRBV4-3 and TRBJ2-7; D is undetermined. The length of the CDR3 is 15 residues. Germline CDR1 LGHNA, CDR2 YSLEER. The ends were cut back, 2 bases at V and 4 bases at J, with 15 bases in the middle. This CDR3 is CASSQYLQSRYEQYF. The CDR3 coding sequence is TGCGCCAGCAGCCAATACCTACAATCCAGGTACGAGCAGTACTTC.

The CDR3 DNA reads as TGCAGTGCTTACGACAGCTATGGCTACACCTTC. This translates into CSAYDSYGYTF. The V gene is TRBV20-1, the J gene TRBJ1-2, with D perhaps TRBD1 (5 bases). The CDR3 contains 11 residues. Germline assignment: CDR1 DFQATT and CDR2 SNEGSKA (reference sequence). Between the trimmed V and J ends, which lost 5 bases and 4 bases, there was a span of 8 bases.

This clone was recorded only once. The chain links TRBV14 to TRBJ2-1, with a possible D match to TRBD2 (6 bases). This CDR3 comprises 16 residues. Germline V gives CDR1 SGHDN, CDR2 FVKESK. Trimming left V 0 bases short and J 2 bases short, with 11 bases between. CDR3: CASSQDETRAYNEQFF. The CDR3 nucleotides are TGTGCCAGCAGCCAAGACGAGACTAGGGCCTACAATGAGCAGTTCTTC.

The rearrangement uses TRBV27 and TRBJ2-7; TRBD2 matches at 12 bases. CDR3 length: 15 amino acids. V lost 8 bases to trimming and J lost 0 bases; unmatched junction nucleotides: 5. Germline V lookup: CDR1 MNHEY, CDR2 SMNVEV (reference sequence). For the CDR3, the DNA is TGTGCCAGCTCGGGACTAGCGGGTAGCTCCTACGAGCAGTACTTC. It is translated as CASSGLAGSSYEQYF.

V and J are TRBV10-3 and TRBJ2-3; D is undetermined. V shed 3 bases and J shed 1 base, with 5 bases lying between them. The CDR3 runs to 13 residues. CDR1 and CDR2 from the germline V gene are ENHRY and SYGVKD. The CDR3 sequence: CAISEIRTDTQYF. The CDR3 nucleotides read TGTGCCATCAGTGAAATCCGCACAGATACGCAGTATTTT.

This clone was detected only once. The chain links TRBV29-1 to TRBJ2-7, with 7 bases identical to TRBD1. Germline lookup yields CDR1 SQVTM and CDR2 ANQGSEA. V was clipped by 0 bases and J by 3 bases; unmatched bases: 2. The CDR3 loop spans 13 amino acids. CDR3 bases: TGCAGCGTTGAAGATCGGACAGGCTACGAGCAGTACTTC. Amino acids: CSVEDRTGYEQYF.

V and J are TRBV12-5 and TRBJ1-1; D is unresolved. The CDR3 is 13 amino acids. Germline CDR1 and CDR2: LGHNT and FRNRAP. V dropped 6 bases and J dropped 3 bases, with 11 bases sitting between them. The CDR3 spells CASGEITDTEAFF. CDR3 in DNA: TGTGCTAGTGGGGAGATTACGGACACTGAAGCTTTCTTT. The variable domain in full, completed from reference TRBV12-5 and TRBJ1-1, reads DARVTQTPRHKVTEMGQEVTMRCQPILGHNTVFWYRQTMMQGLELLAYFRNRAPLDDSGMPKDRFSAEMPDATLATLKIQPSEPRDSAVYFCASGEITDTEAFFGQGTRLTVV.

The rearrangement links TRBV11-2 to TRBJ2-7, with D hard to call. Germline V lookup: CDR1 SGHAT, CDR2 FQNNGV. The CDR3 has 14 amino acids. Trimming took 1 base from V and 0 from J, leaving 7 bases between them. The CDR3 nucleotides are TGTGCCAGCAGCTTAGTTCAGTCCTCCTACGAGCAGTACTTC. Residues: CASSLVQSSYEQYF.

The chain couples TRBV28 to TRBJ1-5; 8 bases are shared with TRBD1. CDR3 size: 15 residues. Germline V gene lookup returns CDR1 MDHEN and CDR2 SYDVKM. The ends lost 5 bases at V and 0 bases at J; junction bases unmatched: 3. The CDR3 region is CASSPDRVSNQPQHF. Written as DNA, the CDR3 is TGTGCCAGCAGTCCGGACAGGGTTAGCAATCAGCCCCAGCATTTT.

This chain links TRBV5-4 with TRBJ2-1, with a tentative D call TRBD1 (5 bases). Germline lookup yields CDR1 SGHNT and CDR2 YYREEE (reference sequence). This CDR3 is built from 14 residues. V was shortened by 0 bases and J by 8 bases, with 12 bases between the two germline ends. The CDR3 DNA sequence: TGTGCCAGCAGCTTGGTTCAGGGTAGGGATGAGCAGTTCTTC. Protein product: CASSLVQGRDEQFF. The variable domain in full, with the rest retrieved from reference TRBV5-4 and TRBJ2-1, is ETGVTQSPTHLIKTRGQQVTLRCSSQSGHNTVSWYQQALGQGPQFIFQYYREEENGRGNFPPRFSGLQFPNYSSELNVNALELDDSALYLCASSLVQGRDEQFFGPGTRLTVL.

The rearrangement joins TRBV2 to TRBJ2-7; D not certain. V lost 3 bases to trimming and J lost 2 bases, with 11 bases between them. The CDR3 contains 14 residues. The germline gives CDR1 SNHLY, CDR2 FYNNEI. The CDR3 spells CASSEVYGTYEQYF. The CDR3 DNA sequence: TGTGCCAGCAGTGAGGTTTACGGTACCTACGAGCAGTACTTC.

The V gene is TRBV7-9, the J gene TRBJ2-7; TRBD2 matches 11 bases. Germline V gene data show CDR1 as SEHNR and CDR2 as FQNEAQ (reference sequence). V trimming: 5 bases; J trimming: 3 bases; junction bases outside the gene matches: 9. The CDR3 covers 16 residues. The CDR3, as DNA: TGTGCCAGCAGCCCCTTCGGGACTAGCGGTAACTACGAGCAGTACTTC. This translates into CASSPFGTSGNYEQYF.

This sequence joins TRBV9 and TRBJ2-1; D unclear. Trimming took off 2 bases at V and 8 bases at J, with 17 bases between the two ends. This CDR3 has 15 amino acids. Per the germline V gene, CDR1 is SGDLS and CDR2 is YYNGEE. The CDR3, as DNA: TGTGCCAGCAGCGTTAGCCCGGTCGCATTCGATGAGCAGTTCTTC. Its translation: CASSVSPVAFDEQFF. The variable domain in full, with the rest retrieved from reference TRBV9 and TRBJ2-1, is DSGVTQTPKHLITATGQRVTLRCSPRSGDLSVYWYQQSLDQGLQFLIQYYNGEERAKGNILERFSAQQFPDLHSELNLSSLELGDSALYFCASSVSPVAFDEQFFGPGTRLTVL.

The rearrangement links TRBV9 to TRBJ1-2; D is uncertain. Per the germline V gene, CDR1 is SGDLS and CDR2 is YYNGEE. V lost 4 bases to trimming and J lost 2 bases, with 9 bases between them. The CDR3 has 13 amino acids. CDR3 coding DNA: TGTGCCAGCAGCCCAACACCCAACTATGGCTACACCTTC. It is translated as CASSPTPNYGYTF.

The V call is TRBV30, the J call TRBJ2-1, with 10 bases matching TRBD2. The CDR3 runs 15 residues. The V segment lost 3 bases and the J segment 2 bases; nucleotides outside the gene matches: 4. Germline values: CDR1 GTSNPN, CDR2 SVGIG (reference sequence). DNA for the CDR3: TGTGCCTGGAGCCGGACTAGCGGTCCCTACAATGAGCAGTTCTTC. Residues: CAWSRTSGPYNEQFF.

This chain links TRBV29-1 with TRBJ2-2; TRBD1 is a possible D gene (6 bases). The CDR3 loop spans 20 amino acids. V dropped 1 base and J dropped 2 bases, with 26 bases sitting between them. CDR1 is SQVTM, CDR2 ANQGSEA, per germline. As DNA, the CDR3 is TGCAGCGTTGAAGGGGCTCAAGGGACATCAGGAAACCCTAACACCGGGGAGCTGTTTTTT. This translates into CSVEGAQGTSGNPNTGELFF.

There are a few counts of this clone. This chain links TRBV7-3 with TRBJ2-5; tentatively, D is TRBD1 (7 bases). Germline CDR1 and CDR2: SGHTA and FQGTGA. Trimming removed 5 bases at V and 4 bases at J, with 17 bases between. This CDR3 contains 15 residues. Written as DNA, the CDR3 is TGTGCCAGCAGCACACAACCAGGGGGGCCAGAGACCCAGTACTTC. Encoded protein: CASSTQPGGPETQYF.

The V gene is TRBV9, the J gene TRBJ2-5; TRBD2 matches at 14 bases. V lost 3 bases, J lost 5 bases, and 6 bases stayed unmatched. The CDR3 has 16 residues. The germline V gene has CDR1 SGDLS and CDR2 YYNGEE. This CDR3 is CASSEGLAGDRETQYF. CDR3 sequence (DNA): TGTGCCAGCAGCGAGGGACTAGCGGGAGATCGGGAGACCCAGTACTTC.

A remark on this clone: One junction end disagrees with the germline gene, perhaps due to a read error. This chain uses TRBV4-3 with TRBJ2-3; 9 bases are a match to TRBD2. The CDR3 is made up of 18 amino acids. Germline V gene data show CDR1 as LGHNA and CDR2 as YSLEER. CDR3 amino acids: CANSQDLAGGLLSDTQYF. DNA of the CDR3: TGCGCCAACAGCCAAGATCTGGCGGGGGGGCTGCTGTCAGATACGCAGTATTTT.

This clone was seen just once. V usage is TRBV28 and J usage is TRBJ2-1, with a weak D call TRBD2 (6 bases). The CDR3 has 13 residues. The ends were cut back, 2 bases at V and 4 bases at J, with 6 bases in the middle. Germline loops: CDR1 MDHEN, CDR2 SYDVKM. The CDR3 spells CASSLGLYNEQFF. The CDR3 nucleotides read TGTGCCAGCAGTTTAGGACTATACAATGAGCAGTTCTTC. Combining the CDR3 with reference TRBV28 and TRBJ2-1 gives the whole variable domain DVKVTQSSRYLVKRTGEKVFLECVQDMDHENMFWYRQDPGLGLRLIYFSYDVKMKEKGDIPEGYSVSREKKERFSLILESASTNQTSMYLCASSLGLYNEQFFGPGTRLTVL.

This clone was detected only a few times. The chain couples TRBV9 to TRBJ2-1; 7 nucleotides line up with TRBD2. The CDR3 runs 14 residues. V gave up 0 bases and J gave up 6 bases; unmatched junction bases: 3. Germline V lookup: CDR1 SGDLS, CDR2 YYNGEE. The CDR3 region has the DNA TGTGCCAGCAGCGTAGGCTCGGGGGGCAATGAGCAGTTCTTC. This gives the protein CASSVGSGGNEQFF.

The rearrangement links TRBV29-1 to TRBJ2-3; 8 nucleotides align to TRBD2. CDR3 length: 12 residues. Germline assignment: CDR1 SQVTM and CDR2 ANQGSEA. V was clipped by 7 bases and J by 7 bases; unmatched bases: 7. CDR3 nucleotides: TGCAGCGGGAGACTAGCGATGAATACGCAGTATTTT. The encoded protein is CSGRLAMNTQYF.

The chain recombines TRBV19 with TRBJ2-5, with D possibly being TRBD1 (6 bases). V was clipped by 7 bases and J by 4 bases, with 16 bases between them. In germline, CDR1 is LNHDA, CDR2 SQIVND (reference sequence). The CDR3 spans 14 residues. The CDR3 coding sequence is TGTGCCAGTAAGGACAGCCATGGACGAGAGACCCAGTACTTC. It encodes CASKDSHGRETQYF.

The chain carries TRBV10-3 and TRBJ2-1, with TRBD2 matching 12 bases. This CDR3 has 15 residues. From germline, CDR1 is ENHRY and CDR2 SYGVKD. V shed 6 bases and J 7 bases; nucleotides not matched to a gene: 7. DNA of the CDR3: TGTGCCATCAGGGGTAGACTAGCGGGAGCGAATGAGCAGTTCTTC. This gives the protein CAIRGRLAGANEQFF.

The V call is TRBV7-9, the J call TRBJ1-3, with a possible D match to TRBD1 (6 bases). Between the trimmed V and J ends, which lost 1 base and 5 bases, there was a span of 12 bases. CDR1 and CDR2 (germline): SEHNR, FQNEAQ (reference sequence). There are 15 residues in the CDR3. The CDR3 DNA is TGTGCCAGCAGCTTAGGAGGACAGCTTCGAAACACCATATATTTT. It encodes CASSLGGQLRNTIYF.